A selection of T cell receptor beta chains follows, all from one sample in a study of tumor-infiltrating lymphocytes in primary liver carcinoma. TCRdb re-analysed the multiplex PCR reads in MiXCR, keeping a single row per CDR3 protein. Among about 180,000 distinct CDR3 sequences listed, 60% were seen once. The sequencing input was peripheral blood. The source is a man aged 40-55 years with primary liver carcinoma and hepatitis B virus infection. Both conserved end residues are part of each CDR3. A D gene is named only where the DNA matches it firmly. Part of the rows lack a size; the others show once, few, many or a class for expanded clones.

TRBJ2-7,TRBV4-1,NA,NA,CASSQEASYEQYF,TGCGCCAGCAGCCAGGAAGCCTCCTACGAGCAGTACTTC
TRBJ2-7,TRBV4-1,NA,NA,CTSSQAGGSYEQYF,TGCACCAGCAGCCAGGCAGGGGGGTCCTACGAGCAGTACTTC
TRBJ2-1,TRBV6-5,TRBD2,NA,CASSGPLGGSSYNEQFF,TGTGCCAGCAGTGGGCCTCTGGGCGGGAGCTCCTACAATGAGCAGTTCTTC
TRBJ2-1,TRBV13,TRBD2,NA,CASSYLLAGQYNEQFF,TGTGCCAGCAGCTACCTACTAGCGGGCCAATACAATGAACAGTTCTTC
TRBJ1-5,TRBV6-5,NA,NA,CASSSEFSGSNRPQHF,TGTGCCAGCAGTTCCGAGTTTTCAGGTAGCAATCGGCCCCAGCATTTT
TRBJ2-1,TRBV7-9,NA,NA,CASSLPAFQANEQFF,TGTGCCAGTAGCTTACCGGCGTTTCAGGCCAATGAGCAGTTCTTC
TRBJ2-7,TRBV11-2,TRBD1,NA,CASSCEGAPYEQYF,TGTGCCAGCAGCTGCGAGGGGGCTCCCTACGAGCAGTACTTC
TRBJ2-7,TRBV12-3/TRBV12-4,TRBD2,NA,CDSSPGTRSHEQYF,TGTGACAGCAGCCCCGGGACTAGATCCCACGAGCAGTACTTC
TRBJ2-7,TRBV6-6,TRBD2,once,CASSSGDYPYEQYF,TGTGCCAGCAGTTCTGGGGACTACCCCTACGAGCAGTACTTC
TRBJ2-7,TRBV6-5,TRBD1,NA,CASSMGQGVEQYF,TGTGCCAGCAGTATGGGACAGGGGGTCGAGCAGTACTTC
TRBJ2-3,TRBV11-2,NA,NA,CASSLAWEADTQYF,TGTGCCAGCAGCTTAGCATGGGAGGCAGATACTCAGTATTTT
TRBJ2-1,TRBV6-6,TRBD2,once,CAGSYTYDLAGNEQFF,TGTGCCGGCAGTTACACATATGACCTAGCGGGGAATGAGCAGTTCTTC
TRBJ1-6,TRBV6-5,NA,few,CASSYLGTSGPLHF,TGTGCCAGCAGCTACCTGGGGACGTCGGGGCCCCTCCACTTT
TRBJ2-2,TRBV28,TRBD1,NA,CASSTGGLSAGELFF,TGTGCCAGCAGTACAGGGGGCCTAAGTGCCGGGGAACTGTTTTTT
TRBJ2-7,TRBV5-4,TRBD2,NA,CASSSTGTSLRKQYF,TGTGCCAGCAGCTCCACCGGGACTAGCCTTCGGAAGCAGTACTTC
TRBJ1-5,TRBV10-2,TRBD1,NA,CASRQGMDQPQHF,TGCGCCAGTAGACAGGGGATGGATCAGCCCCAGCATTTT
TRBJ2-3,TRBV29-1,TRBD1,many,CSVEQDRGLDTQYF,TGCAGCGTTGAACAGGACAGGGGGCTTGATACGCAGTATTTT
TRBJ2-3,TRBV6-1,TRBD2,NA,CASSVLLAGTDTQYF,TGTGCCAGCAGTGTCCTTCTAGCGGGTACAGATACGCAGTATTTT
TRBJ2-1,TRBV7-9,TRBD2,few,CASSSLAGGPYEQFF,TGTGCCAGCAGCTCCCTAGCGGGAGGGCCCTATGAGCAGTTCTTC
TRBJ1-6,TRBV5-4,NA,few,CASSLQGLGESPLHF,TGTGCCAGCAGCTTGCAGGGATTGGGGGAATCACCCCTCCACTTT